A single sample gave rise to the 25 T cell receptor beta chains below, sequenced in a study of T cell responses to AZD1222 COVID-19 vaccine (dated by TCRdb to the early 2020s). The time point tag for this specimen amounts to: about 28 days (+/-7) after the second vaccine dose. The method was the immunoSEQ multiplex PCR assay. The clones in this table, taken by TCRdb from immuneACCESS, are in-frame only. Not every clone is retained; where verified, under half of the shortfall comes from an unresolved V gene, and the cause of the rest is unknown. This sample lists nearly 200,000 clones; around 93% were detected once. 1% of the sample comes from the top ten. This specimen was peripheral blood, taken 28 days after the second AZD1222 dose. The origin of the receptors is an adult who received the AZD1222 COVID-19 vaccine.

The chain combines TRBV10-3 with TRBJ2-7; 9 bases fit TRBD1. With V trimmed by 6 bases and J by 3 bases, 15 bases remained unmatched. The CDR3 runs to 17 residues. CDR1 ENHRY and CDR2 SYGVKD come from the germline V gene. CDR3 amino acids: CAISRPKGQGESYEQYF. The CDR3 DNA is TGTGCCATCAGCCGACCAAAGGGACAGGGAGAAAGCTACGAGCAGTACTTC.

The rearrangement links TRBV14 to TRBJ2-1; no clear D gene. Germline-derived CDR1 and CDR2 are SGHDN and FVKESK. V was clipped by 6 bases and J by 0 bases, with 9 bases between them. CDR3 length: 14 amino acids. The CDR3 sequence: CASSHSSSYNEQFF. As DNA, the CDR3 is TGTGCCAGCAGTCATTCCAGCTCCTACAATGAGCAGTTCTTC.

This rearrangement joins TRBV10-1 to TRBJ2-4; D gene uncertain. The CDR3 is 13 amino acids. Germline CDR1 is WNHNN and CDR2 is SYGVQD (reference sequence). The V end was cut by 2 bases, the J end by 8 bases, with 10 bases between. This CDR3 reads CASSEAVWDIQYF. The CDR3 DNA reads as TGCGCCAGCAGTGAGGCTGTGTGGGACATTCAGTACTTC.

This clone was observed once. The V and J genes are TRBV28 and TRBJ1-5, with D unresolved. This CDR3 is 12 amino acids long. Germline loops: CDR1 MDHEN, CDR2 SYDVKM. The V and J ends lost 3 bases and 8 bases respectively, with 8 bases between them. The chain's CDR3 is CASSFLEEPQHF. CDR3 DNA: TGTGCCAGCAGTTTCCTAGAGGAGCCCCAGCATTTT.

V usage is TRBV29-1 and J usage is TRBJ2-3; no definite D call. V lost 4 bases and J lost 2, with 7 bases in between. Germline CDR1 and CDR2: SQVTM and ANQGSEA. The CDR3 is 12 residues long. The CDR3 DNA is TGCAGCGTTGCGACAAACACAGATACGCAGTATTTT. Translating gives CSVATNTDTQYF.

With respect to this clone: Other DNA sequences in this sample translate to the same CDR3. The chain has TRBV18 and TRBJ1-2; D is unresolved. Trimming removed 1 base from V and 8 bases from J, with 14 bases in between. In germline, CDR1 is KGHSH, CDR2 LQKENI. This CDR3 spans 14 amino acids. CDR3 loop: CASSPLSRADGYTF. The CDR3 coding sequence is TGTGCCAGCTCACCACTGTCGCGGGCGGACGGCTACACCTTC. The variable domain in full, completed from reference TRBV18 and TRBJ1-2, reads NAGVMQNPRHLVRRRGQEARLRCSPMKGHSHVYWYRQLPEEGLKFMVYLQKENIIDESGMPKERFSAEFPKEGPSILRIQQVVRGDSAAYFCASSPLSRADGYTFGSGTRLTVV.

This chain links TRBV3-1 (or the pseudogene TRBV3-2) with TRBJ2-3; D gene ambiguous. The germline CDR1 and CDR2 sequences are LGHDT and YNNKEL (reference sequence). Trimming left V 1 base short and J 6 bases short, with 5 bases between. The CDR3 covers 12 residues. This CDR3 reads CASSQVGDTQYF. For the CDR3, the DNA is TGTGCCAGCAGCCAAGTAGGGGATACGCAGTATTTT.

The chain recombines TRBV3-1 (or the pseudogene TRBV3-2) with TRBJ2-1, with 11 bases that match TRBD2. The CDR3 contains 14 residues. Germline V CDR1 and CDR2: LGHDT, YNNKEL (reference sequence). Germline trimming cut 8 bases from V and 5 bases from J; bases unmatched to any gene: 5. CDR3 residues: CASLLAGANNEQFF. The CDR3 DNA sequence: TGTGCCAGCTTACTAGCGGGGGCCAACAATGAGCAGTTCTTC.

The count of this clone is one. The rearrangement links TRBV29-1 to TRBJ2-1; possibly TRBD1 or TRBD2 for D (6 bases each). Trimming shortened V by 7 bases and J by 6 bases, and 19 bases separated the two germline ends. The V gene's germline CDR1 is SQVTM and CDR2 ANQGSEA. This CDR3 is 14 amino acids long. CDR3 nucleotide sequence: TGCAGCGCCGATGGGGGGCGAACCCCCAATGAGCAGTTCTTC. Its translation is CSADGGRTPNEQFF.

The rearrangement links TRBV7-8 to TRBJ1-5, with 7 bases matching TRBD1. CDR3 length equals 14 residues. CDR1 is SGHVS, CDR2 FQNEAQ, per germline. Trimming at V came to 1 base and at J to 8 bases, leaving 5 bases not matched to a gene. CDR3: CASSLEQGWEPQHF. CDR3 in DNA: TGTGCCAGCAGCTTAGAACAGGGGTGGGAGCCCCAGCATTTT. Drawing the rest from reference TRBV7-8 and TRBJ1-5, the complete variable domain is GAGVSQSPRYKVAKRGQDVALRCDPISGHVSLFWYQQALGQGPEFLTYFQNEAQLDKSGLPSDRFFAERPEGSVSTLKIQRTQQEDSAVYLCASSLEQGWEPQHFGDGTRLSIL.

This clone was seen only a few times. This rearrangement joins TRBV19 to TRBJ2-1; D remains ambiguous. Trimming shortened V by 2 bases and J by 8 bases, and 16 bases separated the two germline ends. CDR3 size: 15 residues. Per germline, CDR1 LNHDA and CDR2 SQIVND (reference sequence). The CDR3, as DNA: TGTGCCAGTAGTATATGGCTAGGCCGAAGGGATGAGCAGTTCTTC. This sequence encodes CASSIWLGRRDEQFF.

The rearrangement links TRBV3-1 (or the pseudogene TRBV3-2) to TRBJ2-3; no firm D call. The ends were cut back, 4 bases at V and 5 bases at J, with 4 bases in the middle. Germline assignment: CDR1 LGHDT and CDR2 YNNKEL (reference sequence). The CDR3 spans 11 residues. The CDR3 loop reads CASSLEDTQYF. In nucleotides, the CDR3 is TGTGCCAGCAGCCTTGAAGATACGCAGTATTTT.

The CDR3 region has the DNA TGCACCAGCCCCCACAGGGTAAGGGATGAAAAACTGTTTTTT. Amino acids: CTSPHRVRDEKLFF. The chain uses TRBV1 and TRBJ1-4; whether TRBD1, the table's D call, matches the DNA was not checked. TRBV1 is given as a pseudogene. The CDR3 loop spans 14 amino acids.

The V gene is TRBV28, the J gene TRBJ1-1; D not certain. This CDR3 is 15 amino acids long. Trimming pared 3 bases from V and 1 base from J, leaving 12 bases between. Germline V lookup: CDR1 MDHEN, CDR2 SYDVKM. The DNA for the CDR3 is TGTGCCAGCAGTTTCCAGGCTCCGAAGAACACTGAAGCTTTCTTT. Amino acid sequence: CASSFQAPKNTEAFF.

The chain couples TRBV28 to TRBJ1-3; TRBD1 matches 10 bases. Unmatched junction bases numbered 4, after V lost 6 bases and J lost 8 bases. Germline CDR1 MDHEN, CDR2 SYDVKM. The CDR3 is made up of 13 amino acids. The CDR3: CASSSGQGDTIYF. Written as DNA, the CDR3 is TGTGCCAGCAGCTCCGGACAGGGGGACACCATATATTTT.

The J gene is TRBJ2-1, the V gene TRBV27, with 7 bases lining up with TRBD1. The ends lost 5 bases at V and 7 bases at J; junction bases unmatched: 11. CDR1 is MNHEY, CDR2 SMNVEV, per germline (reference sequence). This CDR3 comprises 15 residues. DNA of the CDR3: TGTGCCAGCAGTCATGGACAGGATCTAGTGAATGAGCAGTTCTTC. This translates into CASSHGQDLVNEQFF.

The chain combines TRBV9 with TRBJ2-1; D is undetermined. This CDR3 spans 15 amino acids. Germline V gives CDR1 SGDLS, CDR2 YYNGEE. Trimming took 6 bases from V and 0 from J, leaving 13 bases between them. The CDR3 here is CASTLDWSSYNEQFF. In DNA form, the CDR3 reads TGTGCCAGCACCCTAGACTGGAGCTCCTACAATGAGCAGTTCTTC.

About this clone: The CDR3 ends on some other residue instead of the conserved phenylalanine or tryptophan, so this is likely a read error. The DNA is omitted, as the CDR3 cannot be located on it reliably, and the CDR3 follows TCRdb's listing. The genes are TRBV28 and TRBJ1-2; the DNA was not used to check the table's D call, TRBD1. The germline V gene has CDR1 MDHEN and CDR2 SYDVKM. The CDR3 has 13 residues if both end residues are counted. Here the CDR3 reads CASSTYREPMSGS.

The gene calls are TRBV30 and TRBJ1-5; 9 bases align to TRBD1. With 5 bases clipped from V and 6 bases from J, the junction kept 5 bases outside the gene matches. The CDR3 extends over 13 amino acids. Germline V gene data show CDR1 as GTSNPN and CDR2 as SVGIG (reference sequence). The CDR3 DNA sequence: TGTGCCTGGGGGGACAGGGACGCTCAGCCCCAGCATTTT. This gives the protein CAWGDRDAQPQHF.

The J gene is TRBJ1-1, the V gene TRBV29-1; D unresolved. CDR1 is SQVTM and CDR2 is ANQGSEA in the germline V gene. The CDR3 contains 12 residues. Between the trimmed V and J ends, which lost 8 bases and 6 bases, there was a span of 16 bases. CDR3 residues: CSSRSPVAEAFF. CDR3 coding DNA: TGCAGCTCCCGTAGCCCGGTGGCTGAAGCTTTCTTT.

The chain couples TRBV3-1 (or the pseudogene TRBV3-2) to TRBJ2-6, with TRBD2 matching 8 bases. The germline gives CDR1 LGHDT, CDR2 YNNKEL (reference sequence). The CDR3 length is 19 residues. Trimming removed 4 bases from V and 0 bases from J; junction bases left unmatched: 11. The DNA for the CDR3 is TGTGCCAGCAGCCGTCTGGCAGGGGCGGGAGGCTCTGGGGCCAACGTCCTGACTTTC. Translated, it gives CASSRLAGAGGSGANVLTF.

This chain uses TRBV2 with TRBJ1-4; D gene ambiguous. The CDR3 spans 14 residues. V was cut by 3 bases and J by 8 bases, with 13 bases left in between. The germline CDR1 and CDR2 sequences are SNHLY and FYNNEI. CDR3 sequence reads: CASSDRGKREKLFF. The DNA of the CDR3 is TGTGCCAGCAGTGATAGAGGAAAACGGGAAAAACTGTTTTTT. The variable domain in full, completed from reference TRBV2 and TRBJ1-4, reads EPEVTQTPSHQVTQMGQEVILRCVPISNHLYFYWYRQILGQKVEFLVSFYNNEISEKSEIFDDQFSVERPDGSNFTLKIRSTKLEDSAMYFCASSDRGKREKLFFGSGTQLSVL.

The rearrangement joins TRBV7-9 to TRBJ1-1; 7 nucleotides agree with TRBD1. The J segment lost 7 bases and the V segment lost 5 bases, leaving 10 bases of the junction unmatched. The CDR3 sequence is 14 residues long. Germline V gene data show CDR1 as SEHNR and CDR2 as FQNEAQ (reference sequence). The DNA of the CDR3 is TGTGCCAGCAGCGCCAACGACAGGGATGGTGAAGCTTTCTTT. Translating it yields CASSANDRDGEAFF.

The chain employs TRBV28 and TRBJ1-2, with TRBD1 as a possible D gene (6 bases). CDR3 length: 12 residues. Trimming removed 7 bases from V and 8 bases from J, with 14 bases in between. Germline V gene data show CDR1 as MDHEN and CDR2 as SYDVKM. CDR3 protein: CASNFLGAGYTF. The CDR3 DNA sequence: TGTGCCAGCAACTTTTTGGGGGCGGGCTACACCTTC.

This chain links TRBV5-4 with TRBJ2-1, with TRBD1 matching over 7 bases. Germline-derived CDR1 and CDR2 are SGHNT and YYREEE (reference sequence). Trimming cost V 0 bases and J 5 bases; bases outside gene matches: 2. This CDR3 is 14 amino acids long. DNA of the CDR3: TGTGCCAGCAGCTTGGGGGACAGCCACAATGAGCAGTTCTTC. Translating it yields CASSLGDSHNEQFF.